This TCR beta chain derives from a study of blood T cell repertoires in COVID-19. Looking at the study overall: Some COVID-19 samples were acute and others convalescent; all came from the United States, Italy and Spain.

Data came from immunoSEQ multiplex PCR; TCRdb stores just in-frame clones and leaves some out. This table holds under 200,000 clones, roughly 84% found once. Germline V lookup: CDR1 LNHNV, CDR2 YYDKDF (reference sequence). The V gene lost 5 bases and the J gene lost 4 bases, with 12 bases spanning the gap. The CDR3 loop spans 14 amino acids. The chain employs TRBV15 and TRBJ1-3, with a tentative D call TRBD1 (5 bases). This TCR came from a human donor in a cohort sampled during active COVID-19. Sample: peripheral blood. CDR3 sequence: CATSADTRGNTIYF. The CDR3 nucleotides read TGTGCCACCAGCGCGGACACCCGAGGAAACACCATATATTTT.